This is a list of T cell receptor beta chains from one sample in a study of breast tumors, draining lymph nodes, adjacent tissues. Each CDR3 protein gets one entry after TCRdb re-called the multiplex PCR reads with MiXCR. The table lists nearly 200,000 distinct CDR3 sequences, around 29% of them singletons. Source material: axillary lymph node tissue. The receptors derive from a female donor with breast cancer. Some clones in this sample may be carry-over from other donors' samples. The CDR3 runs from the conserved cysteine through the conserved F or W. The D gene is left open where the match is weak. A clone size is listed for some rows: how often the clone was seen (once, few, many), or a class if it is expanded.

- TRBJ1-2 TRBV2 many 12 TGTGCCAGCAGGGGGGCCTTCTATGGCTACACCTTC CASRGAFYGYTF
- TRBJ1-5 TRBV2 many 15 TGTGCCAGCAGTGAAGGGGGATTGAGCAATCAGCCCCAGCATTTT CASSEGGLSNQPQHF
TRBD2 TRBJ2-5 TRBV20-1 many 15 TGCAGTGCTAGAGATGAGAGCGGGGGGGAAGAGACCCAGTACTTC CSARDESGGEETQYF
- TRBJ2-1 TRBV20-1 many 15 TGCAGTGCTCCCCTCGGGACCCCACCCTACAATGAGCAGTTCTTC CSAPLGTPPYNEQFF
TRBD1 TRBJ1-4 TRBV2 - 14 TGTGCCAGCTGTTCGGACAGGGGAGGAGAAAAACTGTTTTTT CASCSDRGGEKLFF
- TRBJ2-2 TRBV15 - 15 TGTGCCACCAGCAGAGACCCCGGTTATACCGGGGAGCTGTTTTTT CATSRDPGYTGELFF
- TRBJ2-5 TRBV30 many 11 TGTGCCTGTTCGAAAAGGGAGACCCAGTACTTC CACSKRETQYF
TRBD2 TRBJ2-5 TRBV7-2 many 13 TGTGCCAGCAGCAAACTGGGAGGGGAGACCCAGTACTTC CASSKLGGETQYF
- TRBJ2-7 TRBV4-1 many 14 TGCGCCAGCAGCCAAGATTGGGGCGGTCCGGAGCAGTACTTC CASSQDWGGPEQYF
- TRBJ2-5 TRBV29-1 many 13 TGCAGCGTTGACACAGGGAGGGAAGAGACCCAGTACTTC CSVDTGREETQYF
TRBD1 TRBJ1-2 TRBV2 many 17 TGTGCCAGCAGTGTGTTGACAGGGACGGGACTTAACTATGGCTACACCTTC CASSVLTGTGLNYGYTF
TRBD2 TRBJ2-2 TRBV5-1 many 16 TGCGCCAGCAGCTTGGTTAGCGGGGGCTACACCGGGGAGCTGTTTTTT CASSLVSGGYTGELFF
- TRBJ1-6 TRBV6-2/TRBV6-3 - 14 TGTGCCAGCAGTCCCGGACGGTATAATTCACCCCTCCACTTT CASSPGRYNSPLHF
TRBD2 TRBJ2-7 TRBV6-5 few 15 TGTGCCAGCAGTACAGAGCGGGGGGGGTCCTACGAGCAGTACTTC CASSTERGGSYEQYF
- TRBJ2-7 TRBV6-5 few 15 TGTGCCGGCAGTTACTCGGGGACCGATTCCTACGAGCAGTACTTC CAGSYSGTDSYEQYF
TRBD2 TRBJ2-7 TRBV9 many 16 TGTGCCAGCAGCCCTCTCACTGGCGGGAGTGGTGACGAGCAGTACTTC CASSPLTGGSGDEQYF
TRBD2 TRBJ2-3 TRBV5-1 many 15 TGCGCCAGCAGCTTGGGAGCGGGGGGGCCTGATACGCAGTATTTT CASSLGAGGPDTQYF
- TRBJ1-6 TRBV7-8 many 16 TGTGCCAGCAGCTTAGCACACCCCCAGGTCGGTTCACCCCTCCACTTT CASSLAHPQVGSPLHF
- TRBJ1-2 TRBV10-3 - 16 TGTGCCATCAAATGGGCCGGGGCTGGGGGCAAGGATGGCTACACCTTC CAIKWAGAGGKDGYTF
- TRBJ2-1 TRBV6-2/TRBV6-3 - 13 TGTGCCAGCAGTTACGCCCCCTACAATGAGCAGTTCTTC CASSYAPYNEQFF
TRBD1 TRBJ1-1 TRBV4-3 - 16 TGCGCCAGCAGCCAAGGGGAGGGGACAGGGGACACTGAAGCTTTCTTT CASSQGEGTGDTEAFF
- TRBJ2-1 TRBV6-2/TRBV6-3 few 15 TGTGCCAGCAGCCTCTCTACCCTCTCCTACAATGAGCAGTTCTTC CASSLSTLSYNEQFF
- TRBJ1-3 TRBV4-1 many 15 TGCGCCAGCAGCCCCCTTGGGCGTTCGGGAAACACCATATATTTT CASSPLGRSGNTIYF
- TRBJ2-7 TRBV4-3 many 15 TGCGCCAGCAGCCTCCAGACAGGATACTCCTACGAGCAGTACTTC CASSLQTGYSYEQYF
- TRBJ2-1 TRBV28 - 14 TGTGCCAGCAGTTTAATCAGGGGAAACAATGAGCAGTTCTTC CASSLIRGNNEQFF
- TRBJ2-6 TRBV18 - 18 TGTGCCAGCTCTTTTAAAGTAGGCCCCCCCTCTGGGGCCAACGTCCTGACTTTC CASSFKVGPPSGANVLTF
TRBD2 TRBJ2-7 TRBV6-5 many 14 TGTGCCAGCAGTTACGGAGGCGGCGGGGGCGAGCAGTACTTC CASSYGGGGGEQYF
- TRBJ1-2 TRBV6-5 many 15 TGTGCCAGCAGTGGGACTACCGACCTAATCTATGGCTACACCTTC CASSGTTDLIYGYTF
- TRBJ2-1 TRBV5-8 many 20 TGTGCCAGCAGTCCTCCGGGAGCATCGTTGCAGTCGAGCTCCTACAATGAGCAGTTCTTC CASSPPGASLQSSSYNEQFF
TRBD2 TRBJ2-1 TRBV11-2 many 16 TGTGCCAGCAACCTTGGGGTGGCGGGGGTTTACAATGAGCAGTTCTTC CASNLGVAGVYNEQFF
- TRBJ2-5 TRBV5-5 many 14 TGTGCCAGCAGCTTTTCTAGGGCCTGGGAGACCCAGTACTTC CASSFSRAWETQYF
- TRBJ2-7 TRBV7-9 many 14 TGTGCCAGCAGCTTAGATGCCGGAAACTACGAGCAGTACTTC CASSLDAGNYEQYF
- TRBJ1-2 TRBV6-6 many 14 TGTGCCAGCAGTTACTCGGGAATAAACTATGGCTACACCTTC CASSYSGINYGYTF
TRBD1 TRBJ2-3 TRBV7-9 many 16 TGTGCCAGCAGCTTAGAGGGGGCCTTCGAGTTGGATACGCAGTATTTT CASSLEGAFELDTQYF
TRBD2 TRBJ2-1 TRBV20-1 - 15 TGCAGTGCTACCTCCGGGACTAGCTCCTACAATGAGCAGTTCTTC CSATSGTSSYNEQFF
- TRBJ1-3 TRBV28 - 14 TGTGCCAGCAGACTGACAGAACCTGGAAACACCATATATTTT CASRLTEPGNTIYF
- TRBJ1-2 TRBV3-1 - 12 TGTGCCAGCAGCCAAGCCGACTATGGCTGCACCTTC CASSQADYGCTF
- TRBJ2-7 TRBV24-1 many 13 TGTGCCACCAGTGAATCCGGGGCGGGGACGCAGTACTTC CATSESGAGTQYF
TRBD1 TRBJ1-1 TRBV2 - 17 TGTGCCAGCAGTGGGCGCCGGGACAGGGGGCTTCGAGGGGGAGCTTTCTTT CASSGRRDRGLRGGAFF
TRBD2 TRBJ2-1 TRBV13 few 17 TGTGCCAGCAGCTCTCTGGGGATAGCGGGGGGGACCAATGAGCAGTTCTTC CASSSLGIAGGTNEQFF
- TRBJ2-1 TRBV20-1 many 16 TGCAGTGCTACTCCTCTTGGAGGTTCAGGGTACAATGAGCAGTTCTTC CSATPLGGSGYNEQFF
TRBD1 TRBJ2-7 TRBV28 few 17 TGTGCCACCAACGGGATCTTGGACAGGATCTCCTCCTACGAGCAGTACTTC CATNGILDRISSYEQYF